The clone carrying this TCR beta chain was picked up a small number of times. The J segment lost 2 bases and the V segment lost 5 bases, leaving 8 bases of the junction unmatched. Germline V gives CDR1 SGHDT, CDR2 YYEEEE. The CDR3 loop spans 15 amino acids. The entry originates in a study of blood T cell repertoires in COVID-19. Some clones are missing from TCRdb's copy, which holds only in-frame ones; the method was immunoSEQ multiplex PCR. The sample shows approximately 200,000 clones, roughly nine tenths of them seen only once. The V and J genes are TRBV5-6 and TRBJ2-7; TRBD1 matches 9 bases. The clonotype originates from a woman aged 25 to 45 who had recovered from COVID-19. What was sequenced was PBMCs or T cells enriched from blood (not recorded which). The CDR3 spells CASRSRDRDPYEQYF. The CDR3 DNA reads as TGTGCCAGCAGGTCGAGGGACAGGGACCCCTACGAGCAGTACTTC.